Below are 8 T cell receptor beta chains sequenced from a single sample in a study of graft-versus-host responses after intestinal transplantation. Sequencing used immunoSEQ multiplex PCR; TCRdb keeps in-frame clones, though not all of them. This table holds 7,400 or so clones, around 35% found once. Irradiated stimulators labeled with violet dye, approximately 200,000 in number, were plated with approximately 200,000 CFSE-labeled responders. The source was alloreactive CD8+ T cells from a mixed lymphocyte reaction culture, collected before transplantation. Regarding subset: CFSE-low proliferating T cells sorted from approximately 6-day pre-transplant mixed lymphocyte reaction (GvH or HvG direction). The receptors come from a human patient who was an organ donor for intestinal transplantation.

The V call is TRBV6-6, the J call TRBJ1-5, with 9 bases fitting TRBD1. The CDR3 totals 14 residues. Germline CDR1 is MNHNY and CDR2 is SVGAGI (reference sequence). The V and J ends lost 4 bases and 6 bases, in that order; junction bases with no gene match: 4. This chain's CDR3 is CASSFGTGSQPQHF. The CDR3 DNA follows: TGTGCCAGCAGTTTCGGGACAGGGTCTCAGCCCCAGCATTTT.

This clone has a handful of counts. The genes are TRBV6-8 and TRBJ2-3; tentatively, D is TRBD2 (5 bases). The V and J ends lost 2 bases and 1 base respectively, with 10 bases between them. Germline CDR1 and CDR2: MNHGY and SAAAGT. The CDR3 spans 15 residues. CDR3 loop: CASSYGVLGTDTQYF. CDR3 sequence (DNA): TGTGCCAGCAGTTACGGAGTACTAGGCACAGATACGCAGTATTTT.

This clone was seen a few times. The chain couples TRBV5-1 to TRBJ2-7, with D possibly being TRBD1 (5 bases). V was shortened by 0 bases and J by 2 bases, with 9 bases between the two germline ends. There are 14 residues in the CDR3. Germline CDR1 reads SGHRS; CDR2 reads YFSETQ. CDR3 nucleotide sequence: TGCGCCAGCAGCTTGGTAAGGGGAACCTACGAGCAGTACTTC. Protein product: CASSLVRGTYEQYF.

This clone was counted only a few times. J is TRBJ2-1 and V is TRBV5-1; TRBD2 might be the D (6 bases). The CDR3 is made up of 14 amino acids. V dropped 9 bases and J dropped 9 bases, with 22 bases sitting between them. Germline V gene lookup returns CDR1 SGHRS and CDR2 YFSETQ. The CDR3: CATSSGLPSGEQFF. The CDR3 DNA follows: TGCGCCACCTCATCTGGACTACCCTCGGGTGAGCAGTTCTTC.

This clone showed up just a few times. The CDR3 loop is CASQGQYNQPQHF. The CDR3 DNA sequence: TGTGCCAGCCAGGGACAGTACAATCAGCCCCAGCATTTT. The gene calls are TRBV28 and TRBJ1-5; 7 nucleotides match TRBD1. J was trimmed by 3 bases and V by 8 bases; bases with no gene match: 4. The CDR3 is 13 residues long. The germline V gene encodes CDR1 MDHEN and CDR2 SYDVKM.

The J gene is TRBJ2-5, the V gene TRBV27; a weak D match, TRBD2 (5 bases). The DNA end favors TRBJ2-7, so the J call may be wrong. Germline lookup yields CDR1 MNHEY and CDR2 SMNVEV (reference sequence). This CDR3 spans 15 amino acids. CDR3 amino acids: CASSFLVRTPYEQYF. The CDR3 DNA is TGTGCCAGCAGTTTCCTCGTAAGGACTCCCTACGAGCAGTACTTC.

This CDR3 is CASSLLGLRGLDYNEQFF. The CDR3 DNA is TGTGCCAGCAGTTTATTGGGTCTGAGAGGACTAGACTACAATGAGCAGTTCTTC. This sequence joins TRBV28 and TRBJ2-1, with 7 bases that match TRBD2. The CDR3 is made up of 18 amino acids. CDR1 is MDHEN and CDR2 is SYDVKM in the germline V gene. Losses at the gene ends were 1 base for V and 3 bases for J; bases not matched to a gene: 12.

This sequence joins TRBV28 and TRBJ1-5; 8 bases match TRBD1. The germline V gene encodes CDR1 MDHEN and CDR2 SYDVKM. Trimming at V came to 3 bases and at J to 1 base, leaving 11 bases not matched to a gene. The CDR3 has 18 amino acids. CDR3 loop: CASSFWWFRGPSNQPQHF. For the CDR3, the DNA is TGTGCCAGCAGTTTTTGGTGGTTCAGGGGGCCGAGCAATCAGCCCCAGCATTTT. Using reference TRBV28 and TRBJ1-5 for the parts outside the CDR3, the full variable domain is DVKVTQSSRYLVKRTGEKVFLECVQDMDHENMFWYRQDPGLGLRLIYFSYDVKMKEKGDIPEGYSVSREKKERFSLILESASTNQTSMYLCASSFWWFRGPSNQPQHFGDGTRLSIL.